This T cell receptor beta chain derives from a study of OX40 agonist ivuxolimab in advanced cancers. Study-level background: Two cutaneous melanoma patients and one hepatocellular carcinoma patient, three in all, had partial responses. Study-wide findings and caveats: Dose levels from 0.1 to 3.0 mg/kg saw CD4+ and CD8+ blood T cells expand clonally by week 6.

This table comes from immunoSEQ multiplex PCR, and its TCRdb copy is limited to in-frame clones, with some not included. In the table there are more than 85,000 clones, roughly 80% of which are singletons. Concerning this clone itself: Its antigen is unidentified.

The CDR3 has 17 residues. Germline V CDR1 and CDR2: SGHAT, FQNNGV. The ends lost 5 bases at V and 0 bases at J; junction bases unmatched: 12. Sequencing used CD4+ or CD8+ T cells sorted from blood, obtained in a trial of the OX40 agonist ivuxolimab. This clonotype originated in an adult with an advanced solid tumor such as melanoma, head and neck, liver or kidney cancer. The J gene is TRBJ2-7, the V gene TRBV11-2; the match to TRBD1 covers 8 bases. The CDR3 DNA reads TGTGCCAGCAGCCGTGGGACAGGTCACAAAAGCTCCTACGAGCAGTACTTC. The encoded protein is CASSRGTGHKSSYEQYF.